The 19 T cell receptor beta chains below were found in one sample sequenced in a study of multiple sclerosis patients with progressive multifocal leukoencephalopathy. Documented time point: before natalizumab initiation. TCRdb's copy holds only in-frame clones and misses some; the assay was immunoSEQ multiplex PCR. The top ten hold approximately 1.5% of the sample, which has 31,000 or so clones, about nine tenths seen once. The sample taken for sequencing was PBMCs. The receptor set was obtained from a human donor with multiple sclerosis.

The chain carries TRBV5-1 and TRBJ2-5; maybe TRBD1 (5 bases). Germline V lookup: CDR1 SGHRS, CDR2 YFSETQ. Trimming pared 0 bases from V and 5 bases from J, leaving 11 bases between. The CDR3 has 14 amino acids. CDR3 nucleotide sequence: TGCGCCAGCAGCTTGGAAAGGGGTTCGGAGACCCAGTACTTC. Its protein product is CASSLERGSETQYF.

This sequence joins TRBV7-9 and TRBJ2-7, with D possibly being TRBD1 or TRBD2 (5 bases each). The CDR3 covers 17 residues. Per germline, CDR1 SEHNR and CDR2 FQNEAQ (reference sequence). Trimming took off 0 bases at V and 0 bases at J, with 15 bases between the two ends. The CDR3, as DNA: TGTGCCAGCAGCTTAGCGGTTCTCGCAGGGACCTCCTACGAGCAGTACTTC. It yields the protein CASSLAVLAGTSYEQYF. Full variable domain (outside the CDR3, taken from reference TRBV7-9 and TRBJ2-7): DTGVSQNPRHKITKRGQNVTFRCDPISEHNRLYWYRQTLGQGPEFLTYFQNEAQLEKSRLLSDRFSAERPKGSFSTLEIQRTEQGDSAMYLCASSLAVLAGTSYEQYFGPGTRLTVT.

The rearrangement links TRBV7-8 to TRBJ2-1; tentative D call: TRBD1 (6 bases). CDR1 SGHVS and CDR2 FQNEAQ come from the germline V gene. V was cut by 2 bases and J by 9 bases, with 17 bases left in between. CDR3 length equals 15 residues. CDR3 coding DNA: TGTGCCAGCAGCTTATTCAGGGGTTTAACGGGTGAGCAGTTCTTC. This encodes CASSLFRGLTGEQFF.

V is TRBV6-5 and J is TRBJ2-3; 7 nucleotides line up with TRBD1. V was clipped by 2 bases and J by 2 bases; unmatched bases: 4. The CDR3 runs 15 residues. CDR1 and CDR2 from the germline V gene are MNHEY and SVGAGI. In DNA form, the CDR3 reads TGTGCCAGCAGTTACAGACAGGGCCCCACAGATACGCAGTATTTT. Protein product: CASSYRQGPTDTQYF.

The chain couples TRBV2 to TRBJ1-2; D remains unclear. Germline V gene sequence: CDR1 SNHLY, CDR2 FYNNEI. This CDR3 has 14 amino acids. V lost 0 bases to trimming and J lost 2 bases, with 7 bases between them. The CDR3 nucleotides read TGTGCCAGCAGTGAAGCTCGAGGAAACTATGGCTACACCTTC. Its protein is CASSEARGNYGYTF.

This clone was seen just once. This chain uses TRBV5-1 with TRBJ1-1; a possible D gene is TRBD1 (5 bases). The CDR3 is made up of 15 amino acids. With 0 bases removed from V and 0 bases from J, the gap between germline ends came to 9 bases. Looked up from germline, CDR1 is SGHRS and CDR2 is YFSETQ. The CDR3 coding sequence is TGCGCCAGCAGCTTGGGTGGGGGAATGAACACTGAAGCTTTCTTT. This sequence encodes CASSLGGGMNTEAFF. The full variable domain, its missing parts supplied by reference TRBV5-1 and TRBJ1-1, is KAGVTQTPRYLIKTRGQQVTLSCSPISGHRSVSWYQQTPGQGLQFLFEYFSETQRNKGNFPGRFSGRQFSNSRSEMNVSTLELGDSALYLCASSLGGGMNTEAFFGQGTRLTVV.

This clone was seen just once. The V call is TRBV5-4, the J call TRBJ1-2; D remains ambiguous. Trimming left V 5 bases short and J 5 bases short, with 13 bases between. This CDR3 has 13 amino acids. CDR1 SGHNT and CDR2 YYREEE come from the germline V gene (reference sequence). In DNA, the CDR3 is TGTGCCAGCAGTCCACGGAGCTTTTATGGCTACACCTTC. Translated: CASSPRSFYGYTF. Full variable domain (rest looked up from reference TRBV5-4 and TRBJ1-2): ETGVTQSPTHLIKTRGQQVTLRCSSQSGHNTVSWYQQALGQGPQFIFQYYREEENGRGNFPPRFSGLQFPNYSSELNVNALELDDSALYLCASSPRSFYGYTFGSGTRLTVV.

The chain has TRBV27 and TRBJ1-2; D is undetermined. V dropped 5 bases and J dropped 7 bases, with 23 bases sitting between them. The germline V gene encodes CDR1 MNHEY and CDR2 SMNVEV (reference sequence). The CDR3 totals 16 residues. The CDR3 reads CASSPPLFKGLGGYTF. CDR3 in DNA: TGTGCCAGCAGTCCCCCGCTCTTCAAGGGCTTGGGTGGCTACACCTTC.

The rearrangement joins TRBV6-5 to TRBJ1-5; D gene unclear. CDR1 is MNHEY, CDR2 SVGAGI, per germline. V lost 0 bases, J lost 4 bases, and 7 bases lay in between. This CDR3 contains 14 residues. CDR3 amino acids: CASSYSSGNQPQHF. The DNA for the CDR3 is TGTGCCAGCAGTTACTCGTCGGGTAATCAGCCCCAGCATTTT.

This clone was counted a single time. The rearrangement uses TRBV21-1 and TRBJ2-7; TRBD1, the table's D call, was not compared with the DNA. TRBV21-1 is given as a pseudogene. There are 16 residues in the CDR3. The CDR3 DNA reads TGTGCCAGCTGCCGGGACAGGGGCCTTCTTTTCGACGAGCAGTACTTC. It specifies CASCRDRGLLFDEQYF.

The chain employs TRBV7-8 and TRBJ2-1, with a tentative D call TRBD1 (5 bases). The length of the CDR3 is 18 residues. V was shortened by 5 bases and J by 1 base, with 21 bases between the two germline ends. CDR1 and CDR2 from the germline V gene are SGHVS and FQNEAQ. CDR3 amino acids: CASSPRVATSPSYNEQFF. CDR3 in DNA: TGTGCCAGCAGCCCCAGGGTTGCCACGTCGCCGTCCTACAATGAGCAGTTCTTC.

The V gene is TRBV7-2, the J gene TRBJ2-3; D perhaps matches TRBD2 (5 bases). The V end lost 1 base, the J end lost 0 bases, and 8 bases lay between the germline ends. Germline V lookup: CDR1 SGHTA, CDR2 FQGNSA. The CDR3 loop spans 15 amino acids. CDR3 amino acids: CASSLVTGSTDTQYF. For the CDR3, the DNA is TGTGCCAGCAGCTTAGTAACGGGGAGCACAGATACGCAGTATTTT.

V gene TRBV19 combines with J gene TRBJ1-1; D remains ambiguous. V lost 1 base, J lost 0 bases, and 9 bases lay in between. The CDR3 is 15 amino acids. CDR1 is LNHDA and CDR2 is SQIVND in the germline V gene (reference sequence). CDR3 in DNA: TGTGCCAGTAGTATAGGGCCGCGCATGAACACTGAAGCTTTCTTT. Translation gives CASSIGPRMNTEAFF. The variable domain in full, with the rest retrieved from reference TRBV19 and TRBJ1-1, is DGGITQSPKYLFRKEGQNVTLSCEQNLNHDAMYWYRQDPGQGLRLIYYSQIVNDFQKGDIAEGYSVSREKKESFPLTVTSAQKNPTAFYLCASSIGPRMNTEAFFGQGTRLTVV.

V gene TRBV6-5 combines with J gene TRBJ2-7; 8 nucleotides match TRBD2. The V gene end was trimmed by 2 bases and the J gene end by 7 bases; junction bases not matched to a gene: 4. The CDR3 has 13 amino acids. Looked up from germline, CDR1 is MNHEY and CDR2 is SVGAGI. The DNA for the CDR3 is TGTGCCAGCAGTTACCCCGGGACTAGAGAGCAGTACTTC. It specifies CASSYPGTREQYF.

This CDR3 reads CASSFVAPGDSPLHF. The DNA for the CDR3 is TGTGCCAGCAGCTTCGTAGCCCCCGGAGATTCACCCCTCCACTTT. This chain links TRBV7-8 with TRBJ1-6; D is ambiguous. The CDR3 runs 15 residues. Germline V gene data show CDR1 as SGHVS and CDR2 as FQNEAQ. The V gene lost 3 bases and the J gene lost 8 bases, with 14 bases spanning the gap.

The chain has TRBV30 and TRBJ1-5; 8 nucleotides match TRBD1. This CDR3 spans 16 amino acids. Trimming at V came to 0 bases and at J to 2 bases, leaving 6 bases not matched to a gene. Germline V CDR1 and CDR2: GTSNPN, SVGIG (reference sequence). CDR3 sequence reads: CAWSVAGQAGNQPQHF. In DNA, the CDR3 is TGTGCCTGGAGTGTTGCGGGACAGGCGGGCAATCAGCCCCAGCATTTT.

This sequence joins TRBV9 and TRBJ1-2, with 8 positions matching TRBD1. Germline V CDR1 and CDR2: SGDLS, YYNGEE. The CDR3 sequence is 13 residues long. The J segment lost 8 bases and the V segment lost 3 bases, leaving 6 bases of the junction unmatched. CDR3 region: CASSGRTGNGYTF. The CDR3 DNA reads TGTGCCAGCAGCGGGAGGACAGGGAACGGCTACACCTTC.

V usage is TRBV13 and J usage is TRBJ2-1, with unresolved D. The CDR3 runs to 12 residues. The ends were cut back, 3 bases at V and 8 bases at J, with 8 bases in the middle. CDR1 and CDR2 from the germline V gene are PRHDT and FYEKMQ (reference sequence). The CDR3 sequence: CASSFGGYEQFF. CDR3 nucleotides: TGTGCCAGCAGCTTTGGTGGCTATGAGCAGTTCTTC.

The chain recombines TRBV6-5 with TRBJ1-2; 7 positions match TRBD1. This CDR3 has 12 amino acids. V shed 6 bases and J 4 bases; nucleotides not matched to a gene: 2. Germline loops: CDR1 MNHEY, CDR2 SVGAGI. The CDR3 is CASRRTGYGYTF. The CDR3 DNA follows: TGTGCCAGCAGAAGGACAGGCTATGGCTACACCTTC.